One sample yielded the 2 T cell receptor beta chains listed below, sequenced in a study of blood T cell repertoires in COVID-19. Measured with immunoSEQ multiplex PCR; TCRdb has only the in-frame clones, and not every one. This table holds approximately 300,000 clones, 89% found once. Material: PBMCs or T cells enriched from blood (not recorded which). All receptors derive from a man aged 55 to 69 who had recovered from COVID-19.

The chain links TRBV19 to TRBJ1-2; tentatively, D is TRBD1 (5 bases). The CDR3 extends over 12 amino acids. Trimming cost V 5 bases and J 3 bases, with 7 bases left between them. Germline V gene sequence: CDR1 LNHDA, CDR2 SQIVND (reference sequence). CDR3 sequence (DNA): TGTGCCAGTAGTGACAGTTACTATGGCTACACCTTC. As protein: CASSDSYYGYTF.

This chain joins TRBV24-1 and TRBJ2-7, with D possibly being TRBD2 (6 bases). The CDR3 has 13 residues. Trimming left V 5 bases short and J 7 bases short, with 14 bases between. CDR1 is KGHDR and CDR2 is SFDVKD in the germline V gene. CDR3 sequence (DNA): TGTGCCACCAGTGCCCCGGGGGAGGCTGAGCAGTACTTC. Amino acids: CATSAPGEAEQYF.